This TCR beta chain was captured by sequencing in a study of PD-L1 blockade in urothelial cancer. Note on this clone: Its matching antigen is unknown.

Sequencing was performed with immunoSEQ multiplex PCR; in TCRdb, only in-frame clones are kept and a portion is missing. The profile shows 50,000 to 55,000 clones, 86% of them singletons. Time point meaning: pretreatment peripheral blood. Each patient gave between 1 and 8 samples, pretreatment and on-treatment. The ends lost 3 bases at V and 4 bases at J; junction bases unmatched: 5. This CDR3 has 16 residues. Germline CDR1 is SGHTA and CDR2 is FQGNSA. Study-level points and caveats: Patients with below-median pretreatment blood clonality survived longer.

Sample: PBMCs, taken around atezolizumab (anti-PD-L1) treatment. V usage is TRBV7-2 and J usage is TRBJ2-1; 11 bases line up with TRBD1. This TCR was recovered from a man in his sixties with urothelial cancer. In nucleotides, the CDR3 is TGTGCCAGCAGCTTCAGGACAGGGGGCTTTTACAATGAGCAGTTCTTC. Translation gives CASSFRTGGFYNEQFF. Full variable domain (outside the CDR3, taken from reference TRBV7-2 and TRBJ2-1): GAGVSQSPSNKVTEKGKDVELRCDPISGHTALYWYRQSLGQGLEFLIYFQGNSAPDKSGLPSDRFSAERTGGSVSTLTIQRTQQEDSAVYLCASSFRTGGFYNEQFFGPGTRLTVL.